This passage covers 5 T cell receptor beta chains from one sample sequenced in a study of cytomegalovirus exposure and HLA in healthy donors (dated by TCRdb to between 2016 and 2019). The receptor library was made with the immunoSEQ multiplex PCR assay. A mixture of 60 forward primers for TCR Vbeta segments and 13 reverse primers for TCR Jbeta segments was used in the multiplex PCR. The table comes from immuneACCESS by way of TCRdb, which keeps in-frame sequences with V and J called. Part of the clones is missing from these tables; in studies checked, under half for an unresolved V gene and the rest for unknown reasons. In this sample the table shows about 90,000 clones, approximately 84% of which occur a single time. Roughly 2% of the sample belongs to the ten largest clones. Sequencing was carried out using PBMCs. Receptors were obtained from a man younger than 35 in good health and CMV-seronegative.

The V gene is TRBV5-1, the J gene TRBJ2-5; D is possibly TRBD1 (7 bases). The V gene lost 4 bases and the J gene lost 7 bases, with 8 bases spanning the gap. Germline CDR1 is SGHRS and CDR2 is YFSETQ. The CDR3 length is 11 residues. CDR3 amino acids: CASSQGGTQYF. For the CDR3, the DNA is TGCGCCAGCAGCCAGGGGGGGACCCAGTACTTC.

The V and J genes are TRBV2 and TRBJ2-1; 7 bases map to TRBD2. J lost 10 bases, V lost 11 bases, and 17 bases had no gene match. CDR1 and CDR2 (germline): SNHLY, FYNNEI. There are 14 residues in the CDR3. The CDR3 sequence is CALKGLAVIREQFF. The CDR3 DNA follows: TGTGCCCTCAAGGGGCTAGCGGTCATTCGGGAGCAGTTCTTC. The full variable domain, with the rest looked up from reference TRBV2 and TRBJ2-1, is EPEVTQTPSHQVTQMGQEVILRCVPISNHLYFYWYRQILGQKVEFLVSFYNNEISEKSEIFDDQFSVERPDGSNFTLKIRSTKLEDSAMYFCALKGLAVIREQFFGPGTRLTVL.

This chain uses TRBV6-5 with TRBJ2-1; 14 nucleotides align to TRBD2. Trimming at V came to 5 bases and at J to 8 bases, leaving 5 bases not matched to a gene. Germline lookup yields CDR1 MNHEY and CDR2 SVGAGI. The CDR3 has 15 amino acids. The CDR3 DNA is TGTGCCAGCAGTCCCGGGACTAGCGGGAGCTATGAGCAGTTCTTC. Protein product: CASSPGTSGSYEQFF.

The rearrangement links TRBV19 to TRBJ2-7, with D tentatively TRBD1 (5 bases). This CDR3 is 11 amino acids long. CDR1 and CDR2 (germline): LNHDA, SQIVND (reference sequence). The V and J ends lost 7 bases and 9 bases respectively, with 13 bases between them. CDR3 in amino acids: CASMLKGVQYF. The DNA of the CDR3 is TGTGCCAGTATGCTAAAAGGGGTGCAGTACTTC.

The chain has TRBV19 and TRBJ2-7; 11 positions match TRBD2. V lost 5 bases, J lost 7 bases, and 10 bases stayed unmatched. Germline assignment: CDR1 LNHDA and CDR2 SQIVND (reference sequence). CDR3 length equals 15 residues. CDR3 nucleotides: TGTGCCAGTAGTCCCCGGACTAGCGGGCCGAGGGAGCAGTACTTC. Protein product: CASSPRTSGPREQYF.